The 10 T cell receptor beta chains reported below all come from one sample, sequenced in a study of T cell repertoires in cytomegalovirus infection. From the reads, TCRdb called clonotypes with MiXCR, one entry per CDR3 protein. The data contain hundreds of thousands of distinct CDR3 sequences, 33% of them seen just once; the ten biggest clones take up 18%. Their antigens are not known. The sample in question was cultured PBMCs, obtained from culture after CMV antigen stimulation. The receptors stem from a human donor in good health (CMV status not recorded). Some clones in this sample may be carry-over from other donors' samples.

As for this clonotype: The junction departs from the called germline gene at one end, perhaps through a read error. J is TRBJ2-1 and V is TRBV5-1; TRBD1 aligns across 8 bases. The germline V gene has CDR1 SGHRS and CDR2 YFSETQ. The CDR3 consists of 15 residues. As DNA, the CDR3 is TGCGCCAGCAGCTTGGATGGGACAGGTTACAATGAGCAGTGCTTC. It is translated as CASSLDGTGYNEQCF.

The chain uses TRBV12-3 or TRBV12-4 and TRBJ2-3; the D gene is possibly TRBD2 (5 bases). The CDR3 extends over 14 amino acids. With 10 bases removed from V and 0 bases from J, the gap between germline ends came to 14 bases. This CDR3 is CANGVASSTDTQYF. Written as DNA, the CDR3 is TGTGCCAACGGGGTAGCCTCTAGCACAGATACGCAGTATTTT.

The chain employs TRBV12-3 or TRBV12-4 and TRBJ2-3; a weak D match, TRBD2 (7 bases). This CDR3 contains 15 residues. The germline V and J ends were trimmed by 4 bases and 0 bases, with 11 bases remaining between them. DNA for the CDR3: TGTGCCAGCAGTTCCGGGGGGCTCAGCACAGATACGCAGTATTTT. As protein: CASSSGGLSTDTQYF.

Only a few counts were recorded for this clonotype. This chain links TRBV15 with TRBJ2-3, with 10 bases fitting TRBD2. CDR3 length equals 15 residues. Germline V gene data show CDR1 as LNHNV and CDR2 as YYDKDF (reference sequence). With V trimmed by 1 base and J by 6 bases, 4 bases remained unmatched. CDR3 sequence reads: CATSRVLAGVDTQYF. CDR3 DNA sequence: TGTGCCACCAGCAGAGTTCTAGCGGGGGTGGATACGCAGTATTTT.

This clonotype came up a few times. The chain has TRBV7-9 and TRBJ1-4, with D maybe TRBD1 (6 bases). This CDR3 has 14 amino acids. Deletions cut 4 bases from V and 8 bases from J, with 14 bases between. The germline V gene encodes CDR1 SEHNR and CDR2 FQNEAQ (reference sequence). As DNA, the CDR3 is TGTGCCAGCAGCTCACAGGGTCGGGTAGAAAAACTGTTTTTT. Translated: CASSSQGRVEKLFF.

This clonotype has only a few counts. The V call is TRBV19, the J call TRBJ2-1; D assignment may be TRBD1 or TRBD2 (5 bases each). V gave up 1 base and J gave up 4 bases, with 14 bases separating them. The CDR3 is 16 amino acids. In germline, CDR1 is LNHDA, CDR2 SQIVND (reference sequence). Here the CDR3 reads CASSIGPGPPYNEQFF. The CDR3 nucleotides are TGTGCCAGTAGTATAGGGCCGGGACCTCCTTACAATGAGCAGTTCTTC.

The genes are TRBV25-1 and TRBJ2-2; weak D call: TRBD2 (6 bases). Trimming stripped 2 bases from V and 4 bases from J, with 11 bases between. The germline gives CDR1 MGHDK, CDR2 SYGVNS. The CDR3 is 15 amino acids. The CDR3 sequence is CASSERWGVTGELFF. As DNA, the CDR3 is TGTGCCAGCAGTGAAAGGTGGGGGGTCACCGGGGAGCTGTTTTTT.

The rearrangement links TRBV11-2 to TRBJ2-2; D may be TRBD1 (6 bases). V shed 5 bases and J shed 4 bases, with 14 bases lying between them. The CDR3 covers 15 residues. The V gene's germline CDR1 is SGHAT and CDR2 FQNNGV. CDR3 in DNA: TGTGCCAGCAGCCCACTGGGGGCTGCCACCGGGGAGCTGTTTTTT. It encodes CASSPLGAATGELFF.

The CDR3 DNA follows: TGTGCCAGCTCACCACCAAGTCGGACAGGGGGGCTTAATGAGCAGTTCTTC. Translation gives CASSPPSRTGGLNEQFF. This chain links TRBV18 with TRBJ2-1; 10 bases match TRBD1. In germline, CDR1 is KGHSH, CDR2 LQKENI. The CDR3 totals 17 residues. V dropped 0 bases and J dropped 7; count of bases not matched to a gene: 9.

The CDR3 sequence: CASSSPGAGGSYNEQFF. DNA for the CDR3: TGTGCCAGCAGTTCCCCGGGTGCGGGGGGGTCGTACAATGAGCAGTTCTTC. This sequence joins TRBV11-2 and TRBJ2-1; TRBD2 matches at 9 bases. The CDR3 spans 17 residues. V gave up 6 bases and J gave up 4 bases; unmatched junction bases: 13. Germline loops: CDR1 SGHAT, CDR2 FQNNGV.